This TCR beta chain was recorded in a study of radiation and T cells in renal cell carcinoma. Study details: Nephrectomy followed 15 Gy stereotactic body radiation by 4 weeks.

As to time point: baseline pretreatment blood. Treatment specified: 15 Gy SBRT to primary tumor, nephrectomy 4 weeks later. Study findings and constraints: Without pretreatment biopsies, baseline tumor clonotype presence was undetermined.

There are 12 residues in the CDR3. CDR1 SEHNR and CDR2 FQNEAQ come from the germline V gene (reference sequence). Trimming left V 1 base short and J 6 bases short, with 1 base between. Data came from immunoSEQ multiplex PCR; TCRdb stores just in-frame clones and leaves some out. Among 120,000 to 150,000 clones, roughly 80% were seen once, and the ten largest hold around a quarter. This clone was seen a few times. The antigen is unknown. The sequence was collected from a woman aged 45-65 years with renal cell carcinoma. This chain uses TRBV7-9 with TRBJ1-6; unclear D gene. The specimen comprised blood, sampled from a patient whose treatment included radiotherapy and nephrectomy. The CDR3 reads CASSLVNSPLHF. The DNA for the CDR3 is TGTGCCAGCAGCTTAGTTAATTCACCCCTCCACTTT.